A single sample is the source of the 32 T cell receptor beta chains below, sequenced in a study of blood T cell repertoires in COVID-19. Sequenced by immunoSEQ multiplex PCR; TCRdb stores in-frame clones only, minus some. The sample lists some 290,000 clones; 87% were seen once. Sequencing input: peripheral blood. The origin of the receptors is a woman in her forties or fifties who had recovered from COVID-19.

This chain links TRBV9 with TRBJ2-1; no definite D call. Trimming removed 0 bases at V and 0 bases at J, with 13 bases between. The CDR3 totals 17 residues. The germline gives CDR1 SGDLS, CDR2 YYNGEE. The chain's CDR3 is CASSVAPAQSSYNEQFF. CDR3 DNA sequence: TGTGCCAGCAGCGTAGCTCCAGCACAGAGCTCCTACAATGAGCAGTTCTTC.

The genes are TRBV6-5 and TRBJ2-3; 15 bases map to TRBD2. The V gene's germline CDR1 is MNHEY and CDR2 SVGAGI. The J segment lost 7 bases and the V segment lost 2 bases, leaving 4 bases of the junction unmatched. This CDR3 region has 16 residues. This CDR3 reads CASSYTGLAGGNTQYF. The CDR3 DNA sequence: TGTGCCAGCAGTTACACTGGACTAGCGGGAGGGAATACGCAGTATTTT.

The rearrangement joins TRBV9 to TRBJ2-5; 9 nucleotides line up with TRBD2. CDR1 and CDR2 (germline): SGDLS, YYNGEE. CDR3 length: 16 amino acids. With V trimmed by 1 base and J by 9 bases, 13 bases remained unmatched. CDR3 bases: TGTGCCAGCAGCGTAACAACTAGCGGGTCGCTGGAGGCCCAGTACTTC. This gives the protein CASSVTTSGSLEAQYF.

CDR3 DNA sequence: TGTGCCAGCAGGACGGGGGGAGCGAACACAGATACGCAGTATTTT. Amino acid sequence: CASRTGGANTDTQYF. This chain uses TRBV6-5 with TRBJ2-3, with 7 bases matching TRBD2. The J segment lost 2 bases and the V segment lost 6 bases, leaving 8 bases of the junction unmatched. This CDR3 comprises 15 residues. Germline V gene data show CDR1 as MNHEY and CDR2 as SVGAGI.

This clone was picked up one time. The chain has TRBV7-2 and TRBJ2-7, with TRBD1 matching over 9 bases. The CDR3 has 13 residues. CDR1 is SGHTA and CDR2 is FQGNSA in the germline V gene. Trimming at V came to 8 bases and at J to 3 bases, leaving 5 bases not matched to a gene. The CDR3 protein is CASLPGQGYEQYF. The CDR3, as DNA: TGTGCCAGCCTCCCGGGACAGGGCTACGAGCAGTACTTC. Based on the CDR3 plus reference TRBV7-2 and TRBJ2-7, the full variable domain is GAGVSQSPSNKVTEKGKDVELRCDPISGHTALYWYRQSLGQGLEFLIYFQGNSAPDKSGLPSDRFSAERTGGSVSTLTIQRTQQEDSAVYLCASLPGQGYEQYFGPGTRLTVT.

The rearrangement uses TRBV19 and TRBJ2-2, with TRBD1 identical over 7 bases. J lost 6 bases, V lost 7 bases, and 14 bases had no gene match. This CDR3 spans 16 amino acids. Germline assignment: CDR1 LNHDA and CDR2 SQIVND (reference sequence). CDR3 sequence reads: CASMVITGVKAGELFF. The CDR3 DNA is TGTGCCAGTATGGTCATAACAGGGGTTAAGGCCGGGGAGCTGTTTTTT.

CDR3 loop: CASSVGPGTTVSSGNTIYF. The CDR3 region has the DNA TGTGCCAGCAGCGTAGGCCCCGGGACAACGGTGAGCTCTGGAAACACCATATATTTT. The chain recombines TRBV9 with TRBJ1-3; possibly TRBD1 for D (6 bases). CDR3 length: 19 residues. The V end lost 0 bases, the J end lost 0 bases, and 19 bases lay between the germline ends. Looked up from germline, CDR1 is SGDLS and CDR2 is YYNGEE.

The chain combines TRBV21-1 with TRBJ1-5. TRBV21-1 is tagged as a pseudogene. The CDR3 spans 16 residues. The CDR3 DNA reads as TGTGCCAGCAGCAAAGCGGGGAGGGATGGCAATCAGCCCCAGCATTTT. Residues: CASSKAGRDGNQPQHF.

This clone has a single count. The gene calls are TRBV28 and TRBJ1-2, with 9 positions matching TRBD1. Trimming cost V 5 bases and J 6 bases; bases outside gene matches: 7. The CDR3 spans 14 residues. Germline-derived CDR1 and CDR2 are MDHEN and SYDVKM. The chain's CDR3 is CASSPRQGVHGYTF. The CDR3 DNA reads as TGTGCCAGCAGTCCGAGACAGGGGGTTCATGGCTACACCTTC.

The chain couples TRBV5-5 to TRBJ2-7; D ambiguous. CDR1 SGHKS and CDR2 YYEKEE come from the germline V gene (reference sequence). V was trimmed by 0 bases and J by 0 bases, leaving 10 bases between them. This CDR3 is 15 amino acids long. The CDR3 region has the DNA TGTGCCAGCAGCTTGGCGGCGGCTAGCTCCTACGAGCAGTACTTC. Translating it yields CASSLAAASSYEQYF.

The gene calls are TRBV11-3 and TRBJ2-2, with D possibly TRBD2 on 5 matching bases. Trimming stripped 5 bases from V and 1 base from J, with 17 bases between. This CDR3 is built from 17 residues. Germline lookup yields CDR1 SGHNT and CDR2 YENEEA. CDR3 sequence: CASSLLRRARNTGELFF. The CDR3 DNA follows: TGTGCCAGCAGCCTACTACGGCGGGCGAGGAACACCGGGGAGCTGTTTTTT.

V usage is TRBV6-5 and J usage is TRBJ2-7; a possible D gene is TRBD1 (6 bases). Per germline, CDR1 MNHEY and CDR2 SVGAGI. V was pared by 5 bases and J by 5 bases, with 19 bases between. CDR3 length: 15 residues. CDR3 bases: TGTGCCAGCAGTCGAGGGACAATTATAGGGAACGAGCAGTACTTC. Translated, it gives CASSRGTIIGNEQYF.

The chain is built from TRBV11-2 and TRBJ2-3; TRBD1 aligns across 7 bases. Germline assignment: CDR1 SGHAT and CDR2 FQNNGV. This CDR3 is built from 13 residues. J was trimmed by 8 bases and V by 7 bases; bases with no gene match: 9. For the CDR3, the DNA is TGTGCCAGCACGACAGGGATCGCTGTTACGCAGTATTTT. As protein: CASTTGIAVTQYF.

V is TRBV5-1 and J is TRBJ2-5, with a possible D match to TRBD1 (6 bases). CDR1 and CDR2 from the germline V gene are SGHRS and YFSETQ. The CDR3 has 14 amino acids. The V gene lost 4 bases and the J gene lost 2 bases, with 12 bases spanning the gap. In nucleotides, the CDR3 is TGCGCCAGCAGCATACAGGGTTTTCAAGAGACCCAGTACTTC. This translates into CASSIQGFQETQYF.

The chain is built from TRBV5-1 and TRBJ2-7, with 7 bases that match TRBD2. In germline, CDR1 is SGHRS, CDR2 YFSETQ. CDR3 length equals 13 residues. Trimming cost V 6 bases and J 3 bases; bases outside gene matches: 6. CDR3 bases: TGCGCCAGCAAGCGGGACGGACTCTACGAGCAGTACTTC. Protein product: CASKRDGLYEQYF.

For the CDR3, the DNA is TGTGCCAGCAGTTATCTCGGCGGGAGAGCCGCAGATACGCAGTATTTT. Translating gives CASSYLGGRAADTQYF. The chain carries TRBV6-2 or TRBV6-3 and TRBJ2-3, with 7 bases aligning to TRBD2. After removal of 3 bases from V and 4 bases from J, the junction contained 10 bases not matched to a gene. There are 16 residues in the CDR3. CDR1 is MNHEY and CDR2 is SVGEGT in the germline V gene.

This chain joins TRBV30 and TRBJ2-2; TRBD1 aligns across 8 bases. CDR3 size: 14 residues. Trimming cost V 7 bases and J 0 bases; bases outside gene matches: 4. Germline assignment: CDR1 GTSNPN and CDR2 SVGIG (reference sequence). The CDR3, as DNA: TGTGCCTCCCCGGGACAGGCGAACACCGGGGAGCTGTTTTTT. It is translated as CASPGQANTGELFF.

V and J are TRBV7-2 and TRBJ1-2; TRBD1 agrees at 9 bases. Germline CDR1 reads SGHTA; CDR2 reads FQGNSA. The CDR3 extends over 17 amino acids. V shed 1 base, J shed 2 bases, and the junction held 8 bases outside the gene matches. In nucleotides, the CDR3 is TGTGCCAGCAGCTTAGAGGGCACAGGGGGCGGCAACTATGGCTACACCTTC. Translating it yields CASSLEGTGGGNYGYTF.

The genes are TRBV28 and TRBJ2-7; possible D gene TRBD2, 5 bases. Germline CDR1 MDHEN, CDR2 SYDVKM. V shed 2 bases and J shed 7 bases, with 15 bases lying between them. CDR3 size: 14 residues. The CDR3 reads CASSLGELSGEQYF. CDR3 in DNA: TGTGCCAGCAGTTTAGGGGAGCTCTCGGGAGAGCAGTACTTC.

This rearrangement joins TRBV13 to TRBJ1-2; the match to TRBD1 covers 9 bases. Germline V gene lookup returns CDR1 PRHDT and CDR2 FYEKMQ (reference sequence). The length of the CDR3 is 13 residues. With 6 bases clipped from V and 6 bases from J, the junction kept 5 bases outside the gene matches. In nucleotides, the CDR3 is TGTGCCAGCAGACAGACAGGGGGGAATGGCTACACCTTC. Protein product: CASRQTGGNGYTF.

The chain is built from TRBV5-1 and TRBJ1-2, with D perhaps TRBD1 (5 bases). The CDR3 runs 16 residues. V gave up 4 bases and J gave up 7 bases, with 23 bases separating them. CDR1 SGHRS and CDR2 YFSETQ come from the germline V gene. The CDR3 spells CASSPGGHPGETGYTF. The CDR3 DNA reads as TGCGCCAGCAGCCCGGGTGGACACCCCGGAGAGACTGGCTACACCTTC.

This chain uses TRBV19 with TRBJ2-7; TRBD1 might be the D (7 bases). Trimming cost V 5 bases and J 0 bases, with 11 bases left between them. This CDR3 region has 14 residues. Germline CDR1 is LNHDA and CDR2 is SQIVND (reference sequence). CDR3 region: CASSSGGFSYEQYF. The CDR3 nucleotides read TGTGCCAGTAGTTCAGGGGGGTTCTCCTACGAGCAGTACTTC.

CDR3 in DNA: TGTGCCAGCAGCGTAGGGTCCCTAGCGGGAGGCCTAGGGGGTTACAATGAGCAGTTCTTC. Protein sequence: CASSVGSLAGGLGGYNEQFF. This chain connects TRBV9 to TRBJ2-1, with 11 bases fitting TRBD2. Germline assignment: CDR1 SGDLS and CDR2 YYNGEE. The V and J ends lost 0 bases and 4 bases, in that order; junction bases with no gene match: 15. The CDR3 loop spans 20 amino acids.

CDR3 DNA: TGTGCCTGGAGTAGGGGGCTCGAGGATCCCAATCAGCCCCAGCATTTT. It yields the protein CAWSRGLEDPNQPQHF. V and J are TRBV30 and TRBJ1-5; 7 positions agree with TRBD1. After removal of 2 bases from V and 3 bases from J, the junction contained 10 bases not matched to a gene. Germline V gene data show CDR1 as GTSNPN and CDR2 as SVGIG (reference sequence). The CDR3 has 16 residues.

The rearrangement joins TRBV27 to TRBJ1-3; 8 bases are a match to TRBD1. Germline CDR1 and CDR2: MNHEY and SMNVEV (reference sequence). The V segment lost 5 bases and the J segment 3 bases; nucleotides outside the gene matches: 6. CDR3 length: 15 amino acids. The CDR3 loop is CASSRQGQGGNTIYF. CDR3 coding DNA: TGTGCCAGCAGTCGACAGGGGCAGGGTGGAAACACCATATATTTT.

Here the CDR3 reads CASSVAGRSTDTQYF. The DNA of the CDR3 is TGTGCCAGCAGCGTAGCTGGCAGATCCACAGATACGCAGTATTTT. The V and J genes are TRBV9 and TRBJ2-3; D uncertain. The germline V gene encodes CDR1 SGDLS and CDR2 YYNGEE. This CDR3 spans 15 amino acids. The V and J ends lost 0 bases and 2 bases respectively, with 10 bases between them.

The chain combines TRBV7-2 with TRBJ2-5; the match to TRBD2 covers 8 bases. The CDR3 runs to 15 residues. After removal of 2 bases from V and 2 bases from J, the junction contained 4 bases not matched to a gene. The germline CDR1 and CDR2 sequences are SGHTA and FQGNSA. CDR3 in DNA: TGTGCCAGCAGCTTAAAATCTAGCGGGCAAGAGACCCAGTACTTC. Protein sequence: CASSLKSSGQETQYF. The whole variable domain, filled in from reference TRBV7-2 and TRBJ2-5, reads GAGVSQSPSNKVTEKGKDVELRCDPISGHTALYWYRQSLGQGLEFLIYFQGNSAPDKSGLPSDRFSAERTGGSVSTLTIQRTQQEDSAVYLCASSLKSSGQETQYFGPGTRLLVL.

The genes are TRBV19 and TRBJ2-6; no clear D gene. V dropped 1 base and J dropped 1 base, with 17 bases sitting between them. This CDR3 region has 19 residues. Germline assignment: CDR1 LNHDA and CDR2 SQIVND (reference sequence). In nucleotides, the CDR3 is TGTGCCAGTAGTATAGCCAGGTTCCGAAAGATTTCTGGGGCCAACGTCCTGACTTTC. Translated, it gives CASSIARFRKISGANVLTF.

This clone was seen only once. The chain recombines TRBV27 with TRBJ2-7; TRBD2 matches 15 bases. V lost 6 bases, J lost 1 base, and 10 bases stayed unmatched. Per the germline V gene, CDR1 is MNHEY and CDR2 is SMNVEV (reference sequence). This CDR3 spans 18 amino acids. The CDR3 region is CASSARTSGGAGSYEQYF. The CDR3 DNA follows: TGTGCCAGCAGCGCCAGGACTAGCGGGGGGGCCGGGTCCTACGAGCAGTACTTC.

The chain is built from TRBV6-1 and TRBJ1-1; no clear D. Between the trimmed V and J ends, which lost 2 bases and 1 base, there was a span of 5 bases. Germline CDR1 MNHNS, CDR2 SASEGT. The CDR3 length is 13 residues. CDR3 sequence (DNA): TGTGCCAGCAGTGAACTCTGGAACACTGAAGCTTTCTTT. Residues: CASSELWNTEAFF.

This rearrangement joins TRBV9 to TRBJ2-5; 7 bases line up with TRBD2. CDR3 length equals 17 residues. V gave up 4 bases and J gave up 0 bases; unmatched junction bases: 12. The germline V gene has CDR1 SGDLS and CDR2 YYNGEE. CDR3 sequence: CASSPTGLVGDQETQYF. The DNA for the CDR3 is TGTGCCAGCAGCCCAACAGGACTAGTAGGGGACCAAGAGACCCAGTACTTC.

This chain uses TRBV7-8 with TRBJ2-5; 9 nucleotides match TRBD2. Per germline, CDR1 SGHVS and CDR2 FQNEAQ. CDR3 length: 18 residues. V was pared by 2 bases and J by 2 bases, with 12 bases of the junction left unmatched. This chain's CDR3 is CASSLNQRGAGGQETQYF. For the CDR3, the DNA is TGTGCCAGCAGCTTAAATCAACGGGGAGCGGGGGGACAAGAGACCCAGTACTTC.